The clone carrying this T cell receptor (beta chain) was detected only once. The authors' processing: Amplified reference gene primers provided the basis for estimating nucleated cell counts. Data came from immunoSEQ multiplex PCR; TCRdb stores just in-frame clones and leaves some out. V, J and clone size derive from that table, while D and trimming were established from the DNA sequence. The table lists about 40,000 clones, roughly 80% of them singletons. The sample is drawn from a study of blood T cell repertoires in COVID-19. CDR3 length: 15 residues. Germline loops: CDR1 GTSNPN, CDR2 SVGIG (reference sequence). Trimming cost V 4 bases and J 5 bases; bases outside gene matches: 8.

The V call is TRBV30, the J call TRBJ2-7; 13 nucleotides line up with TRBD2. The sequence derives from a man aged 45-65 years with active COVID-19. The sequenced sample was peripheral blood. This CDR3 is CAWTHGLAGVNEQYF. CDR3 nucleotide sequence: TGTGCCTGGACCCACGGACTAGCGGGAGTCAACGAGCAGTACTTC. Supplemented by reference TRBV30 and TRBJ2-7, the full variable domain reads SQTIHQWPATLVQPVGSPLSLECTVEGTSNPNLYWYRQAAGRGLQLLFYSVGIGQISSEVPQNLSASRPQDRQFILSSKKLLLSDSGFYLCAWTHGLAGVNEQYFGPGTRLTVT.